The 25 T cell receptor beta chains below come from one sample, sequenced in a study of type 1 regulatory T cells. For these receptors, no antigen is known. TCRdb itself ran the reads through MiXCR, one entry per CDR3 protein. The sample records about 5,800 distinct CDR3 sequences, under 35% being singletons. The sample comprised cultured T cells, either the whole culture or a sorted T cell fraction (not recorded which). Described subset: Tr1-enriched cell product generated in vitro against host alloantigens. The receptors were gathered from a human donor in good health.

This clonotype is medium-sized. J is TRBJ2-6 and V is TRBV30, with D possibly TRBD1 on 5 matching bases. Between the trimmed V and J ends, which lost 5 bases and 2 bases, there was a span of 10 bases. Looked up from germline, CDR1 is GTSNPN and CDR2 is SVGIG (reference sequence). The CDR3 runs to 14 residues. Here the CDR3 reads CAWVRQPGANVLTF. The CDR3 bases are TGTGCCTGGGTGAGACAGCCTGGGGCCAACGTCCTGACTTTC.

The CDR3 sequence is CASSRQGLNQPQHF. CDR3 DNA: TGTGCCAGCAGTAGGCAGGGGTTAAATCAGCCCCAGCATTTT. J is TRBJ1-5 and V is TRBV12-3 or TRBV12-4; a weak D match, TRBD1 (6 bases). Trimming took 5 bases from V and 4 from J, leaving 12 bases between them. This CDR3 has 14 amino acids.

V and J are TRBV12-3 or TRBV12-4 and TRBJ2-7; D call uncertain. V lost 5 bases and J 2 bases, leaving 16 bases between the germline ends. The CDR3 contains 15 residues. The CDR3 is CASSPRSVSTYEQYF. CDR3 in DNA: TGTGCCAGCAGTCCGCGAAGCGTTTCCACCTACGAGCAGTACTTC.

In its sample, this clonotype was seen many times. The chain's CDR3 is CSASITWRNNEQFF. The DNA for the CDR3 is TGCAGTGCTAGTATCACCTGGAGAAACAATGAGCAGTTCTTC. J is TRBJ2-1 and V is TRBV20-1, with D unresolved. Trimming removed 3 bases at V and 5 bases at J, with 14 bases between. The CDR3 has 14 residues. The germline CDR1 and CDR2 sequences are DFQATT and SNEGSKA (reference sequence).

By share of the sample, this clonotype is medium-sized. The chain links TRBV6-2 or TRBV6-3 to TRBJ2-7; 14 nucleotides align to TRBD2. The germline V gene encodes CDR1 MNHEY and CDR2 SVGEGT. The V gene end was trimmed by 4 bases and the J gene end by 5 bases; junction bases not matched to a gene: 7. This CDR3 is built from 16 residues. The CDR3: CASSLTGTSGRNEQYF. The CDR3 DNA sequence: TGTGCCAGCAGTTTGACCGGGACTAGCGGGAGAAACGAGCAGTACTTC.

This rearrangement joins TRBV7-2 to TRBJ2-5; 11 nucleotides line up with TRBD2. Germline lookup yields CDR1 SGHTA and CDR2 FQGNSA. This CDR3 has 16 amino acids. V shed 4 bases, J shed 5 bases, and the junction held 9 bases outside the gene matches. DNA of the CDR3: TGTGCCAGCAGCTCCCGTAGCGGGAGGGATGGGGAGACCCAGTACTTC. It specifies CASSSRSGRDGETQYF.

J is TRBJ2-3 and V is TRBV5-1; no clear D gene. Germline CDR1 reads SGHRS; CDR2 reads YFSETQ. The CDR3 extends over 13 amino acids. V lost 0 bases to trimming and J lost 3 bases, with 5 bases between them. The CDR3 is CASSLAGTDTQYF. CDR3 bases: TGCGCCAGCAGCTTGGCCGGGACAGATACGCAGTATTTT.

In its sample, this clonotype is medium-sized. CDR3: CASRRVGITGELFF. Here the CDR3 DNA reads TGTGCCAGCCGGCGGGTTGGGATCACCGGGGAGCTGTTTTTT. The J gene is TRBJ2-2, the V gene TRBV3-1, with a tentative D call TRBD2 (5 bases). The CDR3 is 14 amino acids. The V end lost 8 bases, the J end lost 4 bases, and 14 bases lay between the germline ends. The germline V gene encodes CDR1 LGHDT and CDR2 YNNKEL (reference sequence).

The chain couples TRBV5-6 to TRBJ2-7; D unclear. CDR3 length: 12 residues. Germline CDR1 reads SGHDT; CDR2 reads YYEEEE. V was shortened by 6 bases and J by 6 bases, with 13 bases between the two germline ends. The DNA for the CDR3 is TGTGCCAGCAACAACTTGGGTGGCGAGCAGTACTTC. It yields the protein CASNNLGGEQYF.

By share of the sample, this clonotype is medium-sized. The chain carries TRBV5-1 and TRBJ2-3; 10 bases align to TRBD2. The CDR3 contains 18 residues. The ends lost 0 bases at V and 6 bases at J; junction bases unmatched: 13. Germline V gene data show CDR1 as SGHRS and CDR2 as YFSETQ. Here the CDR3 reads CASSLARGLARALDTQYF. The DNA for the CDR3 is TGCGCCAGCAGCTTGGCCCGGGGACTAGCGCGGGCGTTGGATACGCAGTATTTT. Based on the CDR3 plus reference TRBV5-1 and TRBJ2-3, the full variable domain is KAGVTQTPRYLIKTRGQQVTLSCSPISGHRSVSWYQQTPGQGLQFLFEYFSETQRNKGNFPGRFSGRQFSNSRSEMNVSTLELGDSALYLCASSLARGLARALDTQYFGPGTRLTVL.

This chain uses TRBV2 with TRBJ1-5, with 7 bases aligning to TRBD1. The junction had 7 bases not matched to a gene; V was cut back by 1 base and J by 7 bases. This CDR3 comprises 15 residues. CDR1 is SNHLY and CDR2 is FYNNEI in the germline V gene. Here the CDR3 reads CASSEGDRAGQPQHF. For the CDR3, the DNA is TGTGCCAGCAGTGAAGGCGACAGGGCAGGACAGCCCCAGCATTTT.

Sample share makes this clonotype medium-sized. The V and J genes are TRBV18 and TRBJ2-5, with no clear D. Germline V gene sequence: CDR1 KGHSH, CDR2 LQKENI. The CDR3 runs 13 residues. The ends were cut back, 1 base at V and 0 bases at J, with 3 bases in the middle. The CDR3 loop reads CASSPQYQETQYF. In nucleotides, the CDR3 is TGTGCCAGCTCACCACAGTACCAAGAGACCCAGTACTTC. The full variable domain, in which reference TRBV18 and TRBJ2-5 provide the parts outside the CDR3, is NAGVMQNPRHLVRRRGQEARLRCSPMKGHSHVYWYRQLPEEGLKFMVYLQKENIIDESGMPKERFSAEFPKEGPSILRIQQVVRGDSAAYFCASSPQYQETQYFGPGTRLLVL.

By sample fraction, this clonotype is medium-sized. The rearrangement links TRBV4-2 to TRBJ2-2; 11 nucleotides match TRBD2. V lost 6 bases to trimming and J lost 3 bases; unmatched junction nucleotides: 3. The CDR3 totals 15 residues. The germline CDR1 and CDR2 sequences are LGHNA and YNFKEQ. The CDR3 DNA reads as TGTGCCAGCAGTCCGGGACTAGCGGACACCGGGGAGCTGTTTTTT. Residues: CASSPGLADTGELFF.

The rearrangement joins TRBV6-5 to TRBJ2-7; D is undetermined. The CDR3 has 13 amino acids. V shed 4 bases and J shed 3 bases, with 10 bases lying between them. The germline V gene has CDR1 MNHEY and CDR2 SVGAGI. CDR3 nucleotides: TGTGCCAGCAGTTCCCAGGACGGCTACGAGCAGTACTTC. Its translation is CASSSQDGYEQYF.

In its sample, this clonotype is medium-sized. The chain is built from TRBV11-1 and TRBJ2-7, with D possibly being TRBD2 (6 bases). The length of the CDR3 is 15 residues. Per the germline V gene, CDR1 is SGHAT and CDR2 is FQDESV (reference sequence). V shed 5 bases and J shed 2 bases, with 16 bases lying between them. CDR3 in amino acids: CASSLSAGSTYEQYF. DNA for the CDR3: TGTGCCAGCAGCCTCTCGGCGGGGTCAACCTACGAGCAGTACTTC. Drawing the rest from reference TRBV11-1 and TRBJ2-7, the complete variable domain is EAEVAQSPRYKITEKSQAVAFWCDPISGHATLYWYRQILGQGPELLVQFQDESVVDDSQLPKDRFSAERLKGVDSTLKIQPAELGDSAMYLCASSLSAGSTYEQYFGPGTRLTVT.

By sample fraction, this clonotype is medium-sized (0.01 to 0.1%). V and J are TRBV10-3 and TRBJ2-1; 10 positions match TRBD2. V was pared by 2 bases and J by 3 bases, with 1 base of the junction left unmatched. CDR3 length: 15 residues. Germline V gives CDR1 ENHRY, CDR2 SYGVKD. The CDR3 sequence: CAISELAGDYNEQFF. CDR3 sequence (DNA): TGTGCCATCAGTGAGCTAGCGGGAGACTACAATGAGCAGTTCTTC.

This clonotype has a single count. This sequence joins TRBV20-1 and TRBJ1-5; the D is unclear. Per germline, CDR1 DFQATT and CDR2 SNEGSKA (reference sequence). CDR3 length: 16 residues. The germline V and J ends were trimmed by 6 bases and 1 base, with 19 bases remaining between them. The CDR3 here is CSAQWRAGSSNQPQHF. Written as DNA, the CDR3 is TGCAGTGCCCAGTGGAGGGCGGGGTCCAGCAATCAGCCCCAGCATTTT.

By sample share, this clonotype is medium-sized. This rearrangement joins TRBV18 to TRBJ2-7; no clear D. Trimming pared 3 bases from V and 0 bases from J, leaving 15 bases between. Germline V CDR1 and CDR2: KGHSH, LQKENI. This CDR3 contains 16 residues. The CDR3 DNA reads TGTGCCAGCTCACCGCTTAAATCTCGCGGCTCCTACGAGCAGTACTTC. Encoded protein: CASSPLKSRGSYEQYF. The full variable domain, completed using reference TRBV18 and TRBJ2-7, is NAGVMQNPRHLVRRRGQEARLRCSPMKGHSHVYWYRQLPEEGLKFMVYLQKENIIDESGMPKERFSAEFPKEGPSILRIQQVVRGDSAAYFCASSPLKSRGSYEQYFGPGTRLTVT.

This clonotype counts as medium-sized. The chain's CDR3 is CASSPQDGGFYGYTF. The CDR3 nucleotides are TGTGCCAGCAGCCCCCAGGACGGAGGATTCTATGGCTACACCTTC. This chain uses TRBV6-5 with TRBJ1-2; D remains unclear. The germline CDR1 and CDR2 sequences are MNHEY and SVGAGI. The CDR3 consists of 15 residues. Trimming removed 6 bases at V and 4 bases at J, with 18 bases between.

The chain couples TRBV20-1 to TRBJ2-7, with D unresolved. The CDR3 totals 13 residues. Trimming pared 1 base from V and 5 bases from J, leaving 12 bases between. Germline lookup yields CDR1 DFQATT and CDR2 SNEGSKA (reference sequence). The CDR3 DNA sequence: TGCAGTGCTAGAGGCAACAGAGTCAACGAGCAGTACTTC. Its protein product is CSARGNRVNEQYF.

This clonotype has ten or more counts. The V call is TRBV19, the J call TRBJ2-2; D remains unclear. Trimming took off 10 bases at V and 1 base at J, with 16 bases between the two ends. There are 15 residues in the CDR3. Per germline, CDR1 LNHDA and CDR2 SQIVND (reference sequence). The CDR3, as DNA: TGTGCCACCGCTAAAATCACGGGGAACACCGGGGAGCTGTTTTTT. Its translation is CATAKITGNTGELFF. Filled out from reference TRBV19 and TRBJ2-2, the complete variable domain reads DGGITQSPKYLFRKEGQNVTLSCEQNLNHDAMYWYRQDPGQGLRLIYYSQIVNDFQKGDIAEGYSVSREKKESFPLTVTSAQKNPTAFYLCATAKITGNTGELFFGEGSRLTVL.

This clonotype is categorized as medium-sized. The chain employs TRBV7-2 and TRBJ2-7, with TRBD1 matching over 7 bases. Germline V gives CDR1 SGHTA, CDR2 FQGNSA. V was pared by 4 bases and J by 4 bases, with 13 bases of the junction left unmatched. The CDR3 sequence is 16 residues long. DNA for the CDR3: TGTGCCAGCAGCTACCAGGGACAGCTAAATATTTACGAGCAGTACTTC. It specifies CASSYQGQLNIYEQYF.

Within the sample, this clonotype is medium-sized. The J gene is TRBJ2-6, the V gene TRBV30, with D possibly called TRBD1 or TRBD2 (5 bases each). This CDR3 has 16 residues. The V gene's germline CDR1 is GTSNPN and CDR2 SVGIG (reference sequence). V was trimmed by 1 base and J by 1 base, leaving 11 bases between them. As DNA, the CDR3 is TGTGCCTGGAGTGCGCCAGGGACGTCTGGGGCCAACGTCCTGACTTTC. It yields the protein CAWSAPGTSGANVLTF.

This clonotype is medium-sized (0.01 to 0.1%) by share. The chain links TRBV29-1 to TRBJ1-1; weak D call: TRBD1 (5 bases). V gave up 4 bases and J gave up 2 bases, with 14 bases separating them. Germline CDR1 reads SQVTM; CDR2 reads ANQGSEA. CDR3 size: 14 residues. CDR3 residues: CSVARGWGNTEAFF. CDR3 in DNA: TGCAGCGTTGCGCGGGGCTGGGGAAACACTGAAGCTTTCTTT.

This clonotype ranks as medium-sized (0.01 to 0.1%). V is TRBV12-2 and J is TRBJ2-7; the table's D call of TRBD1 was not tested on the DNA. TRBV12-2 is a pseudogene locus. The CDR3 contains 16 residues. DNA of the CDR3: TGTGCAAGTCGCTTAGCGCTCGAGAACAGTTCAGGGGAGCAGTACTTC. Translating gives CASRLALENSSGEQYF.